A single sample is the source of the 28 T cell receptor beta chains below, sequenced in a study of T-cell reconstitution after alpha-beta-depleted transplantation in children. Broader study findings: From newly produced T cells came most of the T-cell counts and diversity one year after transplant.

Preparation of the TCRbeta library involved a method that used unique molecular identifiers. Each CDR3 protein gets one entry after TCRdb re-called the PCR reads with MiXCR. Here the sample spans some 300,000 distinct CDR3 sequences, almost 8% being singletons. Their target antigens are unknown. The sample here was peripheral blood, taken 360 days after TCRalphabeta/CD19-depleted stem cell transplant. The origin of the receptors is a female patient aged 2-10 years who had a stem cell transplant for Fanconi anemia, so the T cells may come from the graft donor.

This clonotype was seen ten or more times. This chain uses TRBV5-4 with TRBJ2-3, with D tentatively TRBD2 (5 bases). The CDR3 covers 13 residues. Trimming shortened V by 2 bases and J by 5 bases, and 9 bases separated the two germline ends. Germline CDR1 SGHNT, CDR2 YYREEE (reference sequence). The CDR3 DNA sequence: TGTGCCAGCAGCTTCGACTATTTAGATACGCAGTATTTT. It specifies CASSFDYLDTQYF.

The rearrangement links TRBV3-1 to TRBJ1-1; no definite D call. V lost 4 bases and J lost 4, with 10 bases in between. Per the germline V gene, CDR1 is LGHDT and CDR2 is YNNKEL (reference sequence). CDR3 length: 13 amino acids. CDR3 in DNA: TGTGCCAGCAGCCCTCGTTGGGGCACTGAAGCTTTCTTT. Amino acids: CASSPRWGTEAFF.

The V and J genes are TRBV15 and TRBJ2-5, with D hard to call. There are 12 residues in the CDR3. Germline CDR1 and CDR2: LNHNV and YYDKDF (reference sequence). Trimming took 3 bases from V and 5 from J, leaving 7 bases between them. In nucleotides, the CDR3 is TGTGCCACCAGCAGGGCGATGGAGACCCAGTACTTC. This translates into CATSRAMETQYF.

The sample holds many counts of this clonotype. The V call is TRBV6-2 or TRBV6-3, the J call TRBJ2-1; 8 bases are shared with TRBD2. The CDR3 contains 17 residues. V gave up 6 bases and J gave up 6 bases; unmatched junction bases: 16. Germline V gene sequence: CDR1 MNHEY, CDR2 SVGEGT. CDR3 in amino acids: CASRPLLTAGVPNEQFF. CDR3 DNA sequence: TGTGCCAGCAGACCCCTATTGACAGCGGGGGTCCCCAATGAGCAGTTCTTC.

This clonotype appeared many times. V usage is TRBV4-2 and J usage is TRBJ2-1; TRBD2 matches 8 bases. The germline V gene has CDR1 LGHNA and CDR2 YNFKEQ. The CDR3 loop spans 14 amino acids. With 5 bases clipped from V and 8 bases from J, the junction kept 8 bases outside the gene matches. Written as DNA, the CDR3 is TGTGCCAGCAGCTTCGGGGGGGCTATGGATGAGCAGTTCTTC. Translation: CASSFGGAMDEQFF.

This clonotype was picked up a small number of times. The chain employs TRBV7-8 and TRBJ2-5; 10 nucleotides align to TRBD2. J gave up 8 bases and V 9 bases, and 18 bases lay outside the gene matches. The CDR3 runs to 16 residues. Germline CDR1 SGHVS, CDR2 FQNEAQ. CDR3 bases: TGTGCCAGTGGATTCTTTGACCTAGCGGGAGCTGCTACCCAGTACTTC. It translates to CASGFFDLAGAATQYF.

Comment on this clonotype: Just one base apart from a much larger clone, this may be a read error. The V gene is TRBV12-3 or TRBV12-4, the J gene TRBJ1-2; a possible D gene is TRBD1 (5 bases). CDR3 length: 13 amino acids. The CDR3 nucleotides read TGTGCCCGCAGTTTGGAGGGGTCGAGAGGCTACACCTTC. This translates into CARSLEGSRGYTF.

This clonotype occurred many times. This chain connects TRBV9 to TRBJ2-5, with 14 positions matching TRBD2. CDR3 length: 16 residues. Trimming took 0 bases from V and 2 from J; bases not matched to a gene: 0. Germline V gene data show CDR1 as SGDLS and CDR2 as YYNGEE. The CDR3 loop is CASSVGLAGGQETQYF. The CDR3 coding sequence is TGTGCCAGCAGCGTAGGACTAGCGGGGGGGCAAGAGACCCAGTACTTC.

This clonotype was found a few times. The chain combines TRBV3-1 with TRBJ1-5; 8 bases fit TRBD1. The CDR3 is made up of 19 amino acids. The germline CDR1 and CDR2 sequences are LGHDT and YNNKEL (reference sequence). Losses at the gene ends were 1 base for V and 5 bases for J; bases not matched to a gene: 16. CDR3 DNA sequence: TGTGCCAGCAGCCAAGGGCTGACAGGGGAGGGATCGGGGTATCAGCCCCAGCATTTT. Its translation: CASSQGLTGEGSGYQPQHF.

Ten or more counts support this clonotype. The chain recombines TRBV20-1 with TRBJ2-1; a weak D match, TRBD2 (7 bases). The germline CDR1 and CDR2 sequences are DFQATT and SNEGSKA (reference sequence). The CDR3 covers 14 residues. Trimming removed 6 bases at V and 2 bases at J, with 14 bases between. CDR3 amino acids: CSAGGPGAYNEQFF. As DNA, the CDR3 is TGCAGTGCCGGGGGGCCAGGGGCCTACAATGAGCAGTTCTTC.

V is TRBV6-1 and J is TRBJ2-7, with D possibly matching TRBD1 (5 bases). Trimming took off 6 bases at V and 0 bases at J, with 15 bases between the two ends. The CDR3 extends over 15 amino acids. Germline V gives CDR1 MNHNS, CDR2 SASEGT. In DNA form, the CDR3 reads TGTGCCAGCAGCCTCGAAAGGGGTAGCTCCTACGAGCAGTACTTC. Residues: CASSLERGSSYEQYF.

This clonotype was counted only a few times. This chain joins TRBV15 and TRBJ2-2, with TRBD1 matching over 11 bases. CDR1 and CDR2 (germline): LNHNV, YYDKDF (reference sequence). The CDR3 covers 17 residues. J gave up 7 bases and V 0 bases, and 7 bases lay outside the gene matches. CDR3 nucleotide sequence: TGTGCCACCAGCAGAGATATCCGGGACAGGGGGGTCGGGGAGCTGTTTTTT. Amino acid sequence: CATSRDIRDRGVGELFF.

The chain employs TRBV4-2 and TRBJ1-1; no firm D call. Germline V CDR1 and CDR2: LGHNA, YNFKEQ. The V and J ends lost 4 bases and 0 bases respectively, with 12 bases between them. This CDR3 contains 15 residues. CDR3 residues: CASSLEREMNTEAFF. CDR3 nucleotides: TGTGCCAGCAGCCTCGAAAGGGAGATGAACACTGAAGCTTTCTTT.

This clonotype was found many times. This chain connects TRBV5-1 to TRBJ2-1, with TRBD2 matching over 8 bases. CDR3 size: 16 residues. Trimming cost V 4 bases and J 4 bases; bases outside gene matches: 10. The germline V gene has CDR1 SGHRS and CDR2 YFSETQ. CDR3 nucleotides: TGCGCCAGCAGCCCACTTTGGGCGGGGGGTTACAATGAGCAGTTCTTC. As protein: CASSPLWAGGYNEQFF.

The chain joins TRBV27 to TRBJ1-2; D is uncertain. The length of the CDR3 is 13 residues. Trimming pared 2 bases from V and 3 bases from J, leaving 7 bases between. CDR1 and CDR2 from the germline V gene are MNHEY and SMNVEV (reference sequence). The chain's CDR3 is CASSLTPYYGYTF. The CDR3 DNA sequence: TGTGCCAGCAGTTTAACTCCCTACTATGGCTACACCTTC.

This clonotype was counted between two and nine times. This chain links TRBV29-1 with TRBJ2-5; D may correspond to TRBD1 or TRBD2 (6 bases each). Trimming removed 6 bases from V and 2 bases from J, with 13 bases in between. CDR3 length equals 13 residues. The V gene's germline CDR1 is SQVTM and CDR2 ANQGSEA. The CDR3 bases are TGCAGCGTAGCAACAGGGACTCAAGAGACCCAGTACTTC. Its protein product is CSVATGTQETQYF.

This clonotype was observed many times. The rearrangement uses TRBV5-1 and TRBJ2-1; D is undetermined. CDR3 length: 15 amino acids. Germline lookup yields CDR1 SGHRS and CDR2 YFSETQ. V lost 0 bases to trimming and J lost 3 bases, with 10 bases between them. The CDR3 here is CASSLGTALYNEQFF. For the CDR3, the DNA is TGCGCCAGCAGCTTGGGGACGGCCCTCTACAATGAGCAGTTCTTC. The variable domain in full, with the rest retrieved from reference TRBV5-1 and TRBJ2-1, is KAGVTQTPRYLIKTRGQQVTLSCSPISGHRSVSWYQQTPGQGLQFLFEYFSETQRNKGNFPGRFSGRQFSNSRSEMNVSTLELGDSALYLCASSLGTALYNEQFFGPGTRLTVL.

There are many counts of this clonotype. V usage is TRBV5-6 and J usage is TRBJ1-2; D is undetermined. Trimming cost V 6 bases and J 4 bases, with 16 bases left between them. The CDR3 runs 14 residues. CDR1 and CDR2 (germline): SGHDT, YYEEEE. The CDR3 DNA follows: TGTGCCAGCACCTTACCATTTTCGTCCTATGGCTACACCTTC. This sequence encodes CASTLPFSSYGYTF.

The chain combines TRBV6-2 or TRBV6-3 with TRBJ2-2; TRBD2 matches 11 bases. The CDR3 contains 17 residues. V shed 7 bases, J shed 5 bases, and the junction held 12 bases outside the gene matches. Germline assignment: CDR1 MNHEY and CDR2 SVGEGT. CDR3: CASISYGTSGGTGELFF. The CDR3 region has the DNA TGTGCCAGCATCTCCTACGGGACTAGCGGTGGAACCGGGGAGCTGTTTTTT.

This clonotype was counted at least ten times. The chain links TRBV27 to TRBJ2-7; no clear D gene. Germline V gene lookup returns CDR1 MNHEY and CDR2 SMNVEV (reference sequence). This CDR3 contains 9 residues. V lost 9 bases to trimming and J lost 4 bases, with 4 bases between them. The CDR3 nucleotides are TGTGCCAGGGAATACGAGCAGTACTTC. Its translation: CAREYEQYF.

Only a few counts were recorded for this clonotype. The chain recombines TRBV18 with TRBJ1-2; D possibly corresponds to TRBD1 (6 bases). Germline V gene sequence: CDR1 KGHSH, CDR2 LQKENI. V lost 1 base and J lost 6, with 9 bases in between. The CDR3 consists of 13 residues. The CDR3 DNA sequence: TGTGCCAGCTCACCACGACAGGATAATGGCTACACCTTC. Its protein is CASSPRQDNGYTF.

The V and J genes are TRBV11-3 and TRBJ2-2; D possibly uses TRBD1 or TRBD2 (5 bases each). Deletions cut 3 bases from V and 3 bases from J, with 17 bases between. CDR3 length: 17 residues. Germline-derived CDR1 and CDR2 are SGHNT and YENEEA. The CDR3 bases are TGTGCCAGCAGCTTGCACGGGACCGAGCCTTACACCGGGGAGCTGTTTTTT. Protein sequence: CASSLHGTEPYTGELFF. Based on the CDR3 plus reference TRBV11-3 and TRBJ2-2, the full variable domain is EAGVVQSPRYKIIEKKQPVAFWCNPISGHNTLYWYLQNLGQGPELLIRYENEEAVDDSQLPKDRFSAERLKGVDSTLKIQPAELGDSAVYLCASSLHGTEPYTGELFFGEGSRLTVL.

This chain links TRBV11-2 with TRBJ2-7; TRBD1 matches 10 bases. The CDR3 extends over 15 amino acids. The trim removed 5 bases at V and 5 bases at J, leaving 9 bases unmatched. Germline V lookup: CDR1 SGHAT, CDR2 FQNNGV. As DNA, the CDR3 is TGTGCCAGCAGCCTTATGGGGGACAGGGGCCACGAGCAGTACTTC. Translated: CASSLMGDRGHEQYF.

Worth noting for this clonotype: A read error is possible here, since a much larger clone lies one base away. This chain joins TRBV3-1 and TRBJ2-1, with TRBD2 matching over 8 bases. Germline loops: CDR1 LGHDT, CDR2 YNNKEL (reference sequence). The V segment lost 0 bases and the J segment 8 bases; nucleotides outside the gene matches: 9. This CDR3 comprises 16 residues. CDR3 sequence reads: CASSQDRVRGGYEQFF. The CDR3 region has the DNA TGTGCCAGCAGCCAAGATCGGGTCCGGGGGGGCTATGAGCAGTTCTTC.

This clonotype showed up just a few times. For the CDR3, the DNA is TGTGCCAGCAAGACTTGGGACAGGGATAATTCACCCCTCCACTTT. Its translation: CASKTWDRDNSPLHF. The rearrangement uses TRBV12-3 or TRBV12-4 and TRBJ1-6, with 9 bases identical to TRBD1. V was clipped by 7 bases and J by 5 bases; unmatched bases: 6. The CDR3 is made up of 15 amino acids.

This clonotype was recorded at least ten times. The rearrangement links TRBV15 to TRBJ1-4, with D uncertain. The CDR3 is 15 amino acids. Germline CDR1 and CDR2: LNHNV and YYDKDF (reference sequence). The V end lost 3 bases, the J end lost 3 bases, and 11 bases lay between the germline ends. The CDR3 sequence is CATSSRIGSNEKLFF. The CDR3 DNA reads TGTGCCACCAGCAGTCGAATTGGGTCTAATGAAAAACTGTTTTTT.

The genes are TRBV4-2 and TRBJ2-6; 8 bases are shared with TRBD1. The junction had 6 bases not matched to a gene; V was cut back by 2 bases and J by 3 bases. This CDR3 has 17 residues. Germline loops: CDR1 LGHNA, CDR2 YNFKEQ. CDR3: CASSQNQGAGGANVLTF. DNA for the CDR3: TGTGCCAGCAGCCAAAACCAGGGGGCAGGTGGGGCCAACGTCCTGACTTTC.

This clonotype was recorded many times. The rearrangement joins TRBV7-3 to TRBJ2-1, with 7 positions matching TRBD1. Germline values: CDR1 SGHTA, CDR2 FQGTGA. CDR3 length equals 13 residues. The trim removed 2 bases at V and 7 bases at J, leaving 2 bases unmatched. The CDR3 is CASSLDRDNEQFF. DNA for the CDR3: TGTGCCAGCAGCTTAGACAGGGATAATGAGCAGTTCTTC. The variable domain in full, with the rest retrieved from reference TRBV7-3 and TRBJ2-1, is GAGVSQTPSNKVTEKGKYVELRCDPISGHTALYWYRQSLGQGPEFLIYFQGTGAADDSGLPNDRFFAVRPEGSVSTLKIQRTERGDSAVYLCASSLDRDNEQFFGPGTRLTVL.